What follows describes a single T cell receptor (beta chain). Antigen specificity is unknown. TCRdb's table, derived via immunoSEQ multiplex PCR, lists solely in-frame clones and lacks some. The sample yields 90,000 to 150,000 clones, 90% seen once. The germline V and J ends were trimmed by 5 bases and 6 bases, with 10 bases remaining between them. The CDR3 has 12 amino acids. Per germline, CDR1 LNHDA and CDR2 SQIVND (reference sequence). This specimen comes from a study of T cell responses to AZD1222 COVID-19 vaccine. Study-wide results and caveats: Females outnumbered males among donors, who were mostly white British; clonal diversity was possibly underestimated. Following two doses of AZD1222, Spike-specific TCR breadth and depth rose. Distributed over spike, vaccine-associated CD4 TCRs predominated at 160-218 and 743-854.

Sample: peripheral blood, taken 28 days after the second dose of the MenACWY control vaccine. This TCR came from an adult who received the MenACWY meningococcal vaccine as a control. The J gene is TRBJ1-1, the V gene TRBV19, with D perhaps matching TRBD1 (5 bases). CDR3 sequence reads: CASSDSGSEAFF. The DNA for the CDR3 is TGTGCCAGTAGTGACAGTGGATCTGAAGCTTTCTTT.